Following are 8 T cell receptor beta chains from one sample sequenced in a study of identical twins. TCRdb fed the 5' RACE reads into MiXCR, producing one record per CDR3 protein. Of around 960,000 distinct CDR3 sequences in the sample, about 12% were seen once. These data were likewise used in another study, on yellow fever vaccine responses in identical twins.

What was sequenced was PBMCs. The receptors come from a woman aged 18 to 35 in good health.

The V and J genes are TRBV25-1 and TRBJ2-3; no definite D call. The CDR3 loop spans 13 amino acids. Between the trimmed V and J ends, which lost 9 bases and 1 base, there was a span of 11 bases. CDR1 MGHDK and CDR2 SYGVNS come from the germline V gene. The CDR3 nucleotides are TGTGCCAGTGGTCCTGCGGGCACAGATACGCAGTATTTT. Its translation is CASGPAGTDTQYF. The whole variable domain, filled in from reference TRBV25-1 and TRBJ2-3, reads EADIYQTPRYLVIGTGKKITLECSQTMGHDKMYWYQQDPGMELHLIHYSYGVNSTEKGDLSSESTVSRIRTEHFPLTLESARPSHTSQYLCASGPAGTDTQYFGPGTRLTVL.

This sequence joins TRBV29-1 and TRBJ2-4; possibly TRBD1 or TRBD2 for D (5 bases each). This CDR3 region has 13 residues. The V and J ends lost 3 bases and 2 bases respectively, with 8 bases between them. Germline V gene data show CDR1 as SQVTM and CDR2 as ANQGSEA. CDR3 in amino acids: CSVEGTTKNIQYF. CDR3 DNA sequence: TGCAGCGTTGAGGGGACGACCAAAAACATTCAGTACTTC.

This clonotype was counted only a few times. The rearrangement links TRBV12-3 or TRBV12-4 to TRBJ2-2, with D possibly being TRBD2 (5 bases). The CDR3 runs to 14 residues. V gave up 5 bases and J gave up 1 base, with 8 bases separating them. The CDR3 region is CASSGLRNTGELFF. Written as DNA, the CDR3 is TGTGCCAGCAGTGGACTCCGGAACACCGGGGAGCTGTTTTTT.

This clonotype was detected a few times. V is TRBV11-1 and J is TRBJ2-1; 11 bases align to TRBD1. This CDR3 contains 14 residues. J gave up 9 bases and V 1 base, and 2 bases lay outside the gene matches. From germline, CDR1 is SGHAT and CDR2 FQDESV (reference sequence). The DNA for the CDR3 is TGTGCCAGCAGCTTAGGGACAGGGGGCGGTGAGCAGTTCTTC. It translates to CASSLGTGGGEQFF. The full variable domain, in which reference TRBV11-1 and TRBJ2-1 provide the parts outside the CDR3, is EAEVAQSPRYKITEKSQAVAFWCDPISGHATLYWYRQILGQGPELLVQFQDESVVDDSQLPKDRFSAERLKGVDSTLKIQPAELGDSAMYLCASSLGTGGGEQFFGPGTRLTVL.

This chain connects TRBV12-3 or TRBV12-4 to TRBJ1-6; no clear D gene. The CDR3 consists of 15 residues. Trimming stripped 4 bases from V and 4 bases from J, with 11 bases between. The CDR3 is CASSSSDGYNSPLHF. In nucleotides, the CDR3 is TGTGCCAGCAGTTCGTCCGACGGGTATAATTCACCCCTCCACTTT.

The chain is built from TRBV3-1 and TRBJ1-1; tentative D call: TRBD1 (6 bases). Between the trimmed V and J ends, which lost 3 bases and 8 bases, there was a span of 13 bases. The germline V gene encodes CDR1 LGHDT and CDR2 YNNKEL (reference sequence). This CDR3 has 13 residues. This CDR3 is CASSQTGLAEAFF. The CDR3 DNA reads TGTGCCAGCAGCCAGACAGGTCTTGCGGAAGCTTTCTTT. The full variable domain, with the rest looked up from reference TRBV3-1 and TRBJ1-1, is DTAVSQTPKYLVTQMGNDKSIKCEQNLGHDTMYWYKQDSKKFLKIMFSYNNKELIINETVPNRFSPKSPDKAHLNLHINSLELGDSAVYFCASSQTGLAEAFFGQGTRLTVV.

The chain couples TRBV28 to TRBJ2-5; D gene uncertain. Germline CDR1 is MDHEN and CDR2 is SYDVKM. V gave up 8 bases and J gave up 1 base, with 8 bases separating them. The CDR3 spans 12 residues. CDR3 region: CASGIFQETQYF. The CDR3 DNA reads TGTGCCAGCGGTATATTCCAAGAGACCCAGTACTTC.

There are a few counts of this clonotype. The chain carries TRBV20-1 and TRBJ2-3; TRBD2 agrees at 12 bases. J was trimmed by 0 bases and V by 4 bases; bases with no gene match: 5. The CDR3 sequence is 16 residues long. Germline CDR1 is DFQATT and CDR2 is SNEGSKA (reference sequence). CDR3 sequence: CSATRLAGGSTDTQYF. The CDR3 DNA is TGCAGTGCTACCCGGCTAGCGGGAGGGAGCACAGATACGCAGTATTTT.